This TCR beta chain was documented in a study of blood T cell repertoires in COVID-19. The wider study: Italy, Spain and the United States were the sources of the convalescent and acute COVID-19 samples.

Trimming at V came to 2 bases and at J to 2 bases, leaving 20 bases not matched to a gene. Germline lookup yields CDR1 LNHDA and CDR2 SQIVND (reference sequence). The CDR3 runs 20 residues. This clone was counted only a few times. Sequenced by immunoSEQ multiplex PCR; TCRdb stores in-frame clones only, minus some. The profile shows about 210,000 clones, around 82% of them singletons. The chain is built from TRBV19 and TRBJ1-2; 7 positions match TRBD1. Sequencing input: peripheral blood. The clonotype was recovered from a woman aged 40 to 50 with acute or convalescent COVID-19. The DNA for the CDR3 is TGTGCCAGTAGTATAAGGATTTGGTCTGGGGGACAGTCCTCGAACTATGGCTACACCTTC. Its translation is CASSIRIWSGGQSSNYGYTF.